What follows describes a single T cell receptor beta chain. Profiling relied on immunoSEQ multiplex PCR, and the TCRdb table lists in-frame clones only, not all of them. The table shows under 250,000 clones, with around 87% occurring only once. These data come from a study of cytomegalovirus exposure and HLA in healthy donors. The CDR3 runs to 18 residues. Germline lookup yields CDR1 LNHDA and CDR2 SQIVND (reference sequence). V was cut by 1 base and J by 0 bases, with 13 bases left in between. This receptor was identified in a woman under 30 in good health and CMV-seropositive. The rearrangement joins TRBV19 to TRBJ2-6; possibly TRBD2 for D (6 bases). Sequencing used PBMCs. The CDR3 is CASSIVSGSPSGANVLTF. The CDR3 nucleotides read TGTGCCAGTAGTATAGTTAGCGGTTCTCCCTCTGGGGCCAACGTCCTGACTTTC.